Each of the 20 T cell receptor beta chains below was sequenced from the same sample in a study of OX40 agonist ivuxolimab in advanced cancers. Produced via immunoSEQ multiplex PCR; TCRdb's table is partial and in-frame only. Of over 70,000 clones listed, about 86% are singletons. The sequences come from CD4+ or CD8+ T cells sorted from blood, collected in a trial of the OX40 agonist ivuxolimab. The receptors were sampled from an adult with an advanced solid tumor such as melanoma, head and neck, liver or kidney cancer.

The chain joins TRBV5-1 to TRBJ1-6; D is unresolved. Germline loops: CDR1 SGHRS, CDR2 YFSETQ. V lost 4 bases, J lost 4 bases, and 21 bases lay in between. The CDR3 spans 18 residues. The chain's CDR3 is CASSMVPLGTDYNSPLHF. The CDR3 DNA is TGCGCCAGCAGCATGGTGCCCTTGGGCACCGATTATAATTCACCCCTCCACTTT.

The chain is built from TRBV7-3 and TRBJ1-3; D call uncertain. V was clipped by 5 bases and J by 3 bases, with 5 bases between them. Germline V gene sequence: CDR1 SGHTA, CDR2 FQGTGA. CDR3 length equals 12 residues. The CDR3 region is CASSPGGNTIYF. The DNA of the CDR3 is TGTGCCAGCAGCCCGGGTGGAAACACCATATATTTT.

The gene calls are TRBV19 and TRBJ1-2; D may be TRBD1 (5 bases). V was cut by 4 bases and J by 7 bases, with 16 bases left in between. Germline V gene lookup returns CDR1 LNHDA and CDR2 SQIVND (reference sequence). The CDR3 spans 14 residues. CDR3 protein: CASSTGILRSGYTF. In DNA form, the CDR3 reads TGTGCCAGTAGTACAGGGATATTACGCTCTGGCTACACCTTC.

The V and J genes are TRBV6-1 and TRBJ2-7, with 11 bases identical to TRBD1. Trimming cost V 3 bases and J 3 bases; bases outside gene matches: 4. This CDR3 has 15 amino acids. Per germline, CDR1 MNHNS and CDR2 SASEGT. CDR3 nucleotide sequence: TGTGCCAGCAGTGACCTAGGGACAGGGGGCTACGAGCAGTACTTC. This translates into CASSDLGTGGYEQYF.

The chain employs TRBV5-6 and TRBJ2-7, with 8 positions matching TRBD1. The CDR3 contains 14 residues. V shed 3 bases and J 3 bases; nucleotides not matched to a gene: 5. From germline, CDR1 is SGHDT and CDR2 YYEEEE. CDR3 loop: CASSSGQGLYEQYF. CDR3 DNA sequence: TGTGCCAGCAGCTCCGGACAGGGTCTCTACGAGCAGTACTTC.

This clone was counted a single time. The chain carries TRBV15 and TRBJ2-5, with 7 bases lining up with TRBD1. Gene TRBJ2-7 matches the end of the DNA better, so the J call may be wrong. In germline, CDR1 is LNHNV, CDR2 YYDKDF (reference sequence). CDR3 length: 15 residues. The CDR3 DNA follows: TGTGCCACCAGCAGAGATAACAGGGGATTTGACGAGCAGTACTTC. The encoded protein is CATSRDNRGFDEQYF.

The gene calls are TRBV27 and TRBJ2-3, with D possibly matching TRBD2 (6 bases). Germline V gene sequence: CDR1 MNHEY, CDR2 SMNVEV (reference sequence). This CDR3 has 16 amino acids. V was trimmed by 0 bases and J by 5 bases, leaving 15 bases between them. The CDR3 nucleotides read TGTGCCAGCAGTTTATCGGTAGGACTAACTCGAGATACGCAGTATTTT. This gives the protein CASSLSVGLTRDTQYF.

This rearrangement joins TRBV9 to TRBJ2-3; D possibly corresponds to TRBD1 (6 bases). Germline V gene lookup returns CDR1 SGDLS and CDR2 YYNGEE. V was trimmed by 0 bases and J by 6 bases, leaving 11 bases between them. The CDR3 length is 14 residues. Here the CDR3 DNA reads TGTGCCAGCAGCGTAGAATCCAGGGGCGATACGCAGTATTTT. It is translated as CASSVESRGDTQYF.

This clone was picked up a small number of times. In DNA form, the CDR3 reads TGCGCCAGCAGCTTGGGGAGGGAAAGCTCCTACGAGCAGTACTTC. Translating it yields CASSLGRESSYEQYF. The V call is TRBV5-1, the J call TRBJ2-7, with D possibly being TRBD2 (6 bases). Looked up from germline, CDR1 is SGHRS and CDR2 is YFSETQ. This CDR3 has 15 residues. Trimming left V 0 bases short and J 0 bases short, with 10 bases between.

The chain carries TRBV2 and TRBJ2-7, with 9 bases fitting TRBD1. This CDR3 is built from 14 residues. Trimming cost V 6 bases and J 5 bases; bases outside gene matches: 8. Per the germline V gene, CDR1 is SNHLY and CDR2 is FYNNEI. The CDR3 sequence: CASSQQGAPHEQYF. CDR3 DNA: TGTGCCAGCAGCCAACAGGGGGCCCCACACGAGCAGTACTTC.

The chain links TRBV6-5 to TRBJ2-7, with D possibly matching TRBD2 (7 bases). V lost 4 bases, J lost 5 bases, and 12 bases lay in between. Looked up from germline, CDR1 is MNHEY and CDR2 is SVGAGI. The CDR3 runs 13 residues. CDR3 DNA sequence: TGTGCCAGCAGTTTGGGAGGGGGGCACGAGCAGTACTTC. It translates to CASSLGGGHEQYF.

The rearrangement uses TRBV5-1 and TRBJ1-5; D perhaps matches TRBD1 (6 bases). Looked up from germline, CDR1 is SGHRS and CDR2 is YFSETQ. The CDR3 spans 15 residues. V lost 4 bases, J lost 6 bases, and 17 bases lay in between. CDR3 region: CASSAGPGAGQPQHF. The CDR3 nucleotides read TGCGCCAGCAGCGCTGGACCAGGGGCGGGTCAGCCCCAGCATTTT.

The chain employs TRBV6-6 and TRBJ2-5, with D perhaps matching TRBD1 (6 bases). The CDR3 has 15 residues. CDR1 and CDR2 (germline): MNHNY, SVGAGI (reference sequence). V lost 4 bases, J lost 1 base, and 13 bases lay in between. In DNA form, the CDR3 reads TGTGCCAGCAGTTTCCAACTAGGGGGCCAAGAGACCCAGTACTTC. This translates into CASSFQLGGQETQYF.

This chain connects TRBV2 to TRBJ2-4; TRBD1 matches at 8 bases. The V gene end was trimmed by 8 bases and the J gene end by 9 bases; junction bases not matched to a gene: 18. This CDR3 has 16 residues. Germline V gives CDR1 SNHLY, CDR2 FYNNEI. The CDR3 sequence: CASVPRQGRKEGIQYF. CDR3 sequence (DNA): TGTGCCAGCGTACCTCGACAGGGGAGAAAGGAAGGCATTCAGTACTTC.

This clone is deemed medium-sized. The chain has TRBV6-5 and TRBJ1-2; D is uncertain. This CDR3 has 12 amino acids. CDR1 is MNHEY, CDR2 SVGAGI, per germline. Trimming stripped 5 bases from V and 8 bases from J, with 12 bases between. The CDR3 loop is CASSNAAKGYTF. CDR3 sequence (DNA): TGTGCCAGCAGTAACGCGGCGAAAGGCTACACCTTC.

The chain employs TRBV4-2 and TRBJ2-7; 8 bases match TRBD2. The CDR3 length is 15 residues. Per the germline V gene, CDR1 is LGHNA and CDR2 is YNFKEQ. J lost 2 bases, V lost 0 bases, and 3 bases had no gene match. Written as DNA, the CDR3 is TGTGCCAGCAGCCAAGACCAGCGGGGGACCTACGAGCAGTACTTC. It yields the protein CASSQDQRGTYEQYF.

CDR3 loop: CASSISGASYEQYF. The CDR3 DNA reads TGTGCCAGTAGTATATCGGGGGCCTCCTACGAGCAGTACTTC. This sequence joins TRBV19 and TRBJ2-7; perhaps D is TRBD1 or TRBD2 (6 bases each). Trimming pared 2 bases from V and 0 bases from J, leaving 8 bases between. The length of the CDR3 is 14 residues. Per the germline V gene, CDR1 is LNHDA and CDR2 is SQIVND (reference sequence).

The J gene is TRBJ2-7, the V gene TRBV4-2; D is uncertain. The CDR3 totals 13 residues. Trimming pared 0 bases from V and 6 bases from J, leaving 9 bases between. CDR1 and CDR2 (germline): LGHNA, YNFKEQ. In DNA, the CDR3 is TGTGCCAGCAGCCAAGATGCTGGGCGCGAGCAGTACTTC. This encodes CASSQDAGREQYF.

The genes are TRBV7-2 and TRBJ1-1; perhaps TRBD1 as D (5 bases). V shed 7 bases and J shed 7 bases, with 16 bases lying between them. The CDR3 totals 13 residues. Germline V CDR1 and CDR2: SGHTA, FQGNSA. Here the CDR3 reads CASTFTQGGEAFF. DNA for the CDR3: TGTGCCAGCACCTTCACCCAGGGTGGTGAAGCTTTCTTT.

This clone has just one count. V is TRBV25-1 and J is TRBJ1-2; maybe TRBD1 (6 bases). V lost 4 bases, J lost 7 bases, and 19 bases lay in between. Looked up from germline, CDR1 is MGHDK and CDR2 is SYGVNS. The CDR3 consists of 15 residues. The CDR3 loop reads CASSARTGLSSGYTF. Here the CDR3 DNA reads TGTGCCAGCAGTGCCCGAACAGGGTTATCGAGTGGCTACACCTTC.